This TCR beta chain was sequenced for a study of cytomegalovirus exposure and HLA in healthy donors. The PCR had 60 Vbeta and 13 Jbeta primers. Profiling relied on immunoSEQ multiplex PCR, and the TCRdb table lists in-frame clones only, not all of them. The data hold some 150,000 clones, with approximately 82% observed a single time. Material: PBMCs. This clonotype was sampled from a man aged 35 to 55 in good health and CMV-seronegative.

The CDR3 here is CASSPSSDTQYF. In DNA form, the CDR3 reads TGTGCCAGCAGTCCTAGCTCCGATACGCAGTATTTT. The chain couples TRBV6-5 to TRBJ2-3; maybe TRBD2 (5 bases). CDR1 is MNHEY and CDR2 is SVGAGI in the germline V gene. Trimming left V 5 bases short and J 6 bases short, with 9 bases between. The CDR3 runs to 12 residues.